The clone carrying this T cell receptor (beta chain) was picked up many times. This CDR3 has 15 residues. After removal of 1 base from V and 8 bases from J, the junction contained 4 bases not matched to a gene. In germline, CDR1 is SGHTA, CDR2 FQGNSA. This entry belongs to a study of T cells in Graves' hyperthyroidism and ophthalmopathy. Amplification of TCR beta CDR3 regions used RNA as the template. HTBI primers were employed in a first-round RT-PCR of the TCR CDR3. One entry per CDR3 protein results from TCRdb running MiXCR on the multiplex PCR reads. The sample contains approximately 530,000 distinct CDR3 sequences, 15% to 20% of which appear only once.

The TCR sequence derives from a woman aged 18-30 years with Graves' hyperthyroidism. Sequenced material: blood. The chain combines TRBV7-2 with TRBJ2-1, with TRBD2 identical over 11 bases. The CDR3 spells CASSLGASGGYEQFF. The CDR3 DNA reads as TGTGCCAGCAGCTTAGGGGCTAGCGGGGGGTATGAGCAGTTCTTC.